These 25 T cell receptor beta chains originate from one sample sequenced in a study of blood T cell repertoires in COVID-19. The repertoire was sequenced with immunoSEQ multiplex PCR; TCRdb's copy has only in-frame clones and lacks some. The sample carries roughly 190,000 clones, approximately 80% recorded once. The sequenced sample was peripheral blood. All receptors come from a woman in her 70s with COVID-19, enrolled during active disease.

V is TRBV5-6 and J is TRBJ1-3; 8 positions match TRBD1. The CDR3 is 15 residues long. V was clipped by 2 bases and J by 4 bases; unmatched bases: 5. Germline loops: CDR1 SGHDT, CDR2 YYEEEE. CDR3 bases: TGTGCCAGCAGCTTCTACCGGGACAGGGGAAACACCATATATTTT. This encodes CASSFYRDRGNTIYF.

The CDR3 loop is CATSSLQALTMGYTF. CDR3 coding DNA: TGTGCCACCAGCAGCCTACAGGCACTCACGATGGGCTACACCTTC. The chain carries TRBV15 and TRBJ1-2; D is perhaps TRBD1 (5 bases). This CDR3 has 15 amino acids. The V gene lost 3 bases and the J gene lost 8 bases, with 19 bases spanning the gap. Germline values: CDR1 LNHNV, CDR2 YYDKDF (reference sequence). Full variable domain (rest looked up from reference TRBV15 and TRBJ1-2): DAMVIQNPRYQVTQFGKPVTLSCSQTLNHNVMYWYQQKSSQAPKLLFHYYDKDFNNEADTPDNFQSRRPNTSFCFLDIRSPGLGDTAMYLCATSSLQALTMGYTFGSGTRLTVV.

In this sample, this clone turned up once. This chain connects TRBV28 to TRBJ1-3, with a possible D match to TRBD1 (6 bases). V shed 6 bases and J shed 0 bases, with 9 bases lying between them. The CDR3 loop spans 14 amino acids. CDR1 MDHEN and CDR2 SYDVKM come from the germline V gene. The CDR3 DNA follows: TGTGCCAGCAGCAGGGGCAACTCTGGAAACACCATATATTTT. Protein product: CASSRGNSGNTIYF.

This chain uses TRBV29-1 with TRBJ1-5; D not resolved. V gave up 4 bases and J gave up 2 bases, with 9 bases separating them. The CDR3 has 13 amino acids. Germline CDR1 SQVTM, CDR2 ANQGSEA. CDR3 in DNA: TGCAGCGTTGGTGAGGCCGGCAATCAGCCCCAGCATTTT. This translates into CSVGEAGNQPQHF.

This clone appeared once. DNA of the CDR3: TGTGCCAGCAGTCCCAGCGGGCCGACCTACAATGAGCAGTTCTTC. This sequence encodes CASSPSGPTYNEQFF. The chain has TRBV6-5 and TRBJ2-1; TRBD2 might be the D (6 bases). Between the trimmed V and J ends, which lost 5 bases and 2 bases, there was a span of 13 bases. Looked up from germline, CDR1 is MNHEY and CDR2 is SVGAGI. This CDR3 spans 15 amino acids.

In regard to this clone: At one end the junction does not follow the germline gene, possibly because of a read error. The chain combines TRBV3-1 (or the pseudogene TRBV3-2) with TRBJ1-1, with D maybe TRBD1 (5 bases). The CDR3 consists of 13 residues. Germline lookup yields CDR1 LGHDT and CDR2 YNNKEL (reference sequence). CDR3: CAGSHGAGRGAFF. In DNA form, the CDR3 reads TGTGCCGGCAGCCATGGAGCGGGACGTGGAGCTTTCTTT.

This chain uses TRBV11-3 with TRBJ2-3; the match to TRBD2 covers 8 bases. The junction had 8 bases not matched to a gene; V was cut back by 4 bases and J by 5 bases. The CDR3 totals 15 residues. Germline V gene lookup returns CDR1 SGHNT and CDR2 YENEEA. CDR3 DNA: TGTGCCAGCAGCTCCCACCCCCGGGGGGGAGATACGCAGTATTTT. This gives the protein CASSSHPRGGDTQYF.

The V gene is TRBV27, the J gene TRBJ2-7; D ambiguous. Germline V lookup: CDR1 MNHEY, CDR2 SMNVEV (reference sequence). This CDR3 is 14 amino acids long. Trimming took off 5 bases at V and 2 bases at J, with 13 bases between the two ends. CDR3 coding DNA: TGTGCCAGCAGTCCCACCGTAACTCCCTACGAGCAGTACTTC. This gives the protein CASSPTVTPYEQYF.

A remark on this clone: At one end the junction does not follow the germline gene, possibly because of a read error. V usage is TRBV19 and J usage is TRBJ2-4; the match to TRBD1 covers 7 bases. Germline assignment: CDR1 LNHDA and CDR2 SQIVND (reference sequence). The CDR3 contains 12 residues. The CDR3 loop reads CASSFPPGQLHF. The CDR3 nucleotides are TGTGCCAGTAGTTTCCCCCCGGGACAGTTACACTTC.

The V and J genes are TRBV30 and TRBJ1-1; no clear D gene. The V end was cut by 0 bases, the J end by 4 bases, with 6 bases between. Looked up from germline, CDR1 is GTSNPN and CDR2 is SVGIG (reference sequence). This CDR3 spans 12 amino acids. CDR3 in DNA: TGTGCCTGGAGTGTGAGTTTCACTGAAGCTTTCTTT. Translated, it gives CAWSVSFTEAFF.

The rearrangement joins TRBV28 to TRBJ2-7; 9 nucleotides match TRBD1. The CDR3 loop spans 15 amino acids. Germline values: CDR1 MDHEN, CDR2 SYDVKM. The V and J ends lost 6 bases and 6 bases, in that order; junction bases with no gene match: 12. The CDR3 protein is CASSTIGGQGSEQYF. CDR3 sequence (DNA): TGTGCCAGCAGCACGATAGGAGGACAGGGGAGCGAGCAGTACTTC.

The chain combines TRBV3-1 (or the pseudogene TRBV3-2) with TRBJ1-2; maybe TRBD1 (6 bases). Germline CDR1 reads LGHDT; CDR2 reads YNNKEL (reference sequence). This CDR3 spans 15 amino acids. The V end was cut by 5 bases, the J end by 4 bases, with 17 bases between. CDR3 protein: CASSYLGAGPYGYTF. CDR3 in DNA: TGTGCCAGCAGCTATTTGGGGGCAGGGCCCTATGGCTACACCTTC.

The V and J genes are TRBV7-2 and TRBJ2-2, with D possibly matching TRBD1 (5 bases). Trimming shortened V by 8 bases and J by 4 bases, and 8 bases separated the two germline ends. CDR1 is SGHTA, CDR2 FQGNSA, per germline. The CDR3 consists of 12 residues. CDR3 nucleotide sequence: TGTGCCAGCGGACACGGCACCGGGGAGCTGTTTTTT. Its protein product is CASGHGTGELFF.

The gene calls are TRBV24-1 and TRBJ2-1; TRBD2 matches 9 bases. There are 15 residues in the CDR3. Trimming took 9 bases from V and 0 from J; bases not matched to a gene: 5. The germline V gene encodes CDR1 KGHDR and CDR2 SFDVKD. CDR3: CATGAGGGSYNEQFF. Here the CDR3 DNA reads TGTGCCACCGGGGCGGGAGGGGGCTCCTACAATGAGCAGTTCTTC.

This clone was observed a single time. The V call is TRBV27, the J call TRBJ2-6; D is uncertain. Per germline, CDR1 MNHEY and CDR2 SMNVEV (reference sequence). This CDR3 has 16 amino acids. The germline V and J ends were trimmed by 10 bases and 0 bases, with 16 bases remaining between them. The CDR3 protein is CATTPLGFSGANVLTF. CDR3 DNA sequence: TGTGCCACCACCCCCCTCGGGTTCTCTGGGGCCAACGTCCTGACTTTC.

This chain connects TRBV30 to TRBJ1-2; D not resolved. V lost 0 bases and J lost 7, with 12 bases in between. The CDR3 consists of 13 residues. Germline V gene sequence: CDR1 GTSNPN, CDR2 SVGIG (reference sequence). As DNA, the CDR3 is TGTGCCTGGAGTGTAAAATACTCTCTTGGCTACACCTTC. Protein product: CAWSVKYSLGYTF.

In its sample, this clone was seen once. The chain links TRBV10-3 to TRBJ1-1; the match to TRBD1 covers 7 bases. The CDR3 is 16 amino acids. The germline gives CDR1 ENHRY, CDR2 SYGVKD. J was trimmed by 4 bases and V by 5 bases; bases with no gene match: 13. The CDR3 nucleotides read TGTGCCATCAGTTCATCGAACAGGGGCAAGGGCACTGAAGCTTTCTTT. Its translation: CAISSSNRGKGTEAFF.

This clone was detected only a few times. CDR3 DNA: TGTGCCAGCAGCCGGGGGCGTCTTGAATCCGGGGAGCTGTTTTTT. Residues: CASSRGRLESGELFF. The genes are TRBV3-1 (or the pseudogene TRBV3-2) and TRBJ2-2; TRBD1 is a possible D gene (6 bases). This CDR3 spans 15 amino acids. From germline, CDR1 is LGHDT and CDR2 YNNKEL (reference sequence). V lost 4 bases, J lost 6 bases, and 15 bases lay in between.

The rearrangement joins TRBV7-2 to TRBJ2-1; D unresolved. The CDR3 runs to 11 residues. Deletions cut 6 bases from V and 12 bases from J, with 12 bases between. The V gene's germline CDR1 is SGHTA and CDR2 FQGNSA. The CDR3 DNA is TGTGCCAGCAGTTCAGACTTGTTGCAGTTCTTC. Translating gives CASSSDLLQFF.

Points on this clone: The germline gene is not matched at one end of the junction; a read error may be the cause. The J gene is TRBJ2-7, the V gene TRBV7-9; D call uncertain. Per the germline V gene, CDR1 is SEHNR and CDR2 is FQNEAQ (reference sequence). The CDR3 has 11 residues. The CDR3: CASSVSDEQYF. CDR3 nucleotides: TGTGCCAGCAGCGTCTCCGACGAGCAGTACTTC.

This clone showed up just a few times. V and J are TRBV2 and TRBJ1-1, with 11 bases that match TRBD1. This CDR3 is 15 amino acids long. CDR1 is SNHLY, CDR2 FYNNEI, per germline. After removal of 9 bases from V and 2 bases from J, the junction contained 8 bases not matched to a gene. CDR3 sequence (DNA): TGTGCCAGTGTCCCTCGGACAGGGGGCAACACTGAAGCTTTCTTT. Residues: CASVPRTGGNTEAFF.

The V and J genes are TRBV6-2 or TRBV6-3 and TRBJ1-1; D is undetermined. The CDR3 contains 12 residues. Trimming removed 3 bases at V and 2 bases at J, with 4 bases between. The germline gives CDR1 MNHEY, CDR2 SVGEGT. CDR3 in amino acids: CASSYRNTEAFF. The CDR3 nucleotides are TGTGCCAGCAGTTATAGAAACACTGAAGCTTTCTTT.

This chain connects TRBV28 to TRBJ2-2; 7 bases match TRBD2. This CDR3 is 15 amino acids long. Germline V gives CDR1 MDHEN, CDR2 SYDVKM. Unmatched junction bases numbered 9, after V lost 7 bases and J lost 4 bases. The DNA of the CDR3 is TGTGCCAGCATTTTTTCGGCGGGAGCCACCGGGGAGCTGTTTTTT. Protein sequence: CASIFSAGATGELFF. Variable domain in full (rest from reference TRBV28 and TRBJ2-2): DVKVTQSSRYLVKRTGEKVFLECVQDMDHENMFWYRQDPGLGLRLIYFSYDVKMKEKGDIPEGYSVSREKKERFSLILESASTNQTSMYLCASIFSAGATGELFFGEGSRLTVL.

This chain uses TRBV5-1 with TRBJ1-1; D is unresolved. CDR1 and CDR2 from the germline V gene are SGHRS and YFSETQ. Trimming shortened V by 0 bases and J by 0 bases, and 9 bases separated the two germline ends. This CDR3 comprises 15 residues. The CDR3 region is CASSLGVRLNTEAFF. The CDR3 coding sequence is TGCGCCAGCAGCTTGGGAGTGCGATTGAACACTGAAGCTTTCTTT.

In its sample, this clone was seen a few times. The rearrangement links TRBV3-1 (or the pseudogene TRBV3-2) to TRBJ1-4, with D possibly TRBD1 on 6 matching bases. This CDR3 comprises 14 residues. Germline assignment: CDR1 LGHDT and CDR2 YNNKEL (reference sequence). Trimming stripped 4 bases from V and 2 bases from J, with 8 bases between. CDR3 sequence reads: CASSLRGTNEKLFF. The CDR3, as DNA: TGTGCCAGCAGCCTAAGGGGGACTAATGAAAAACTGTTTTTT.